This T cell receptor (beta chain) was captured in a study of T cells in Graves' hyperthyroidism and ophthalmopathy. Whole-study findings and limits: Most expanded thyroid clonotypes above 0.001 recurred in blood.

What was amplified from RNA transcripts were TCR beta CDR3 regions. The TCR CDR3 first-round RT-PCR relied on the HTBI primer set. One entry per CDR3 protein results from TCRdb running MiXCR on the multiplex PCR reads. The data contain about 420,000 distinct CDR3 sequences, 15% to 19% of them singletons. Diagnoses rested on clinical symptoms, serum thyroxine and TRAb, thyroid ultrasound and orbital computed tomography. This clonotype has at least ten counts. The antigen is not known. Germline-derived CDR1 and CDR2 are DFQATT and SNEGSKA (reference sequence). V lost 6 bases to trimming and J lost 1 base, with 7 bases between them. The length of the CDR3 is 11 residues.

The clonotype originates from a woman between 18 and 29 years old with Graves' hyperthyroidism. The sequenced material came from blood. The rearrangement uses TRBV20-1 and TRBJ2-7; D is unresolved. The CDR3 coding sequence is TGCAGTGCGCCGTTTTCCTACGAGCAGTACTTC. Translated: CSAPFSYEQYF.